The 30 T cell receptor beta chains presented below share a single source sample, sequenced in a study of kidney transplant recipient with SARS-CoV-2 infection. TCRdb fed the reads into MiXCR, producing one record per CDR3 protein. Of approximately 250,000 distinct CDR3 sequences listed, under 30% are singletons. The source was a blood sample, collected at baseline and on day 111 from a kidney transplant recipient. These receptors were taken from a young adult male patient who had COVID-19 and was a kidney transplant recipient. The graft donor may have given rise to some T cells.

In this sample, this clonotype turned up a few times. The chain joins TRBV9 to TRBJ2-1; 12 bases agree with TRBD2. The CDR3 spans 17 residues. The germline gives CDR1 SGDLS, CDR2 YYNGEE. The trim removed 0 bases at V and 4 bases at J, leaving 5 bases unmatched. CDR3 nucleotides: TGTGCCAGCAGCGTAGCCCCTACTAGCGGGGGGTACAATGAGCAGTTCTTC. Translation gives CASSVAPTSGGYNEQFF.

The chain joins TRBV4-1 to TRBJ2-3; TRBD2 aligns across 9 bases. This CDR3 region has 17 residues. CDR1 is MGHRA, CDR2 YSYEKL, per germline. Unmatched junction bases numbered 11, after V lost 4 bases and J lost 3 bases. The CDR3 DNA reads TGCGCCAGCAGCCCACCGGGAAGTAGCGGGAGAACAGATACGCAGTATTTT. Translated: CASSPPGSSGRTDTQYF.

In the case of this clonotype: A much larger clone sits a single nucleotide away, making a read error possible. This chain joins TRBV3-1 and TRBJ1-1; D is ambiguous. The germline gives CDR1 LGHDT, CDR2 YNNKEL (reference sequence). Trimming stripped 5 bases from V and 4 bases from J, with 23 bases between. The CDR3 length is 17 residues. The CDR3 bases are TGTGCCAGCAGCACGTGGCGTCCCATTTCAATTCGCACTGAAGCTTTCTTT. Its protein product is CASSTWRPISIRTEAFF.

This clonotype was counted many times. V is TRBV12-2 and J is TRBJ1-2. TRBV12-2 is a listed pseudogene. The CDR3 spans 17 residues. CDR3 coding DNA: TGTGCAAGTCGCTCGCGCAGGACTCCACGAAAGACCTATGGCTACACCTTC. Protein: CASRSRRTPRKTYGYTF.

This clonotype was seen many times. The CDR3 sequence: CSARDPLNRDRGRGYTF. In DNA, the CDR3 is TGCAGTGCTAGAGATCCCTTGAATAGGGACAGGGGACGTGGCTACACCTTC. The chain has TRBV20-1 and TRBJ1-2; 10 bases align to TRBD1. V lost 0 bases and J lost 7; bases outside the gene matches: 14. The CDR3 length is 17 residues. Germline loops: CDR1 DFQATT, CDR2 SNEGSKA (reference sequence).

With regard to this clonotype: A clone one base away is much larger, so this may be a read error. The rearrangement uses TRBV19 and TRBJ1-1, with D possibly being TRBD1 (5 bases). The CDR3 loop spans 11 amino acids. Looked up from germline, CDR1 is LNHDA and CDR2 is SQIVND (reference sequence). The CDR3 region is CAGSPGAEAFF. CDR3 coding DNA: TGTGCCGGTAGCCCCGGGGCCGAAGCTTTCTTT.

CDR3 protein: CAWSPRRGLAEMQETQYF. In DNA, the CDR3 is TGTGCCTGGAGTCCTCGACGTGGACTAGCGGAGATGCAAGAGACCCAGTACTTC. The chain is built from TRBV30 and TRBJ2-5; 10 bases agree with TRBD2. Germline V gene data show CDR1 as GTSNPN and CDR2 as SVGIG (reference sequence). V lost 2 bases and J lost 2; bases outside the gene matches: 14. CDR3 size: 18 residues. Supplemented by reference TRBV30 and TRBJ2-5, the full variable domain reads SQTIHQWPATLVQPVGSPLSLECTVEGTSNPNLYWYRQAAGRGLQLLFYSVGIGQISSEVPQNLSASRPQDRQFILSSKKLLLSDSGFYLCAWSPRRGLAEMQETQYFGPGTRLLVL.

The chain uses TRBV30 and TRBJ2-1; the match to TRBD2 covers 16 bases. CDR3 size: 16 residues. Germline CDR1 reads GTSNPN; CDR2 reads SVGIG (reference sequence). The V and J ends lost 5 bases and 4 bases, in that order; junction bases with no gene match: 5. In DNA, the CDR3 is TGTGCCTGGGGCCCGGGACTAGCGGGAGGGTACAATGAGCAGTTCTTC. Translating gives CAWGPGLAGGYNEQFF.

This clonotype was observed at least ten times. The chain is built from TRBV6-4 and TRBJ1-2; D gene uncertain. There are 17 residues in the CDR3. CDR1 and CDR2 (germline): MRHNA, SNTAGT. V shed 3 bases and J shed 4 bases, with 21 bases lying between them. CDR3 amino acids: CASSEQGSHGKTYGYTF. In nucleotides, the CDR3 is TGTGCCAGCAGTGAACAAGGCTCACACGGAAAGACCTATGGCTACACCTTC.

The DNA for the CDR3 is TGCGCCAGCAGCCAAACGGGGGCCCGCACAGATACGCAGTATTTT. Protein product: CASSQTGARTDTQYF. V usage is TRBV4-1 and J usage is TRBJ2-3; D tentatively fits TRBD1 or TRBD2 (6 bases each). Per germline, CDR1 MGHRA and CDR2 YSYEKL. V was pared by 2 bases and J by 1 base, with 10 bases between. CDR3 size: 15 residues.

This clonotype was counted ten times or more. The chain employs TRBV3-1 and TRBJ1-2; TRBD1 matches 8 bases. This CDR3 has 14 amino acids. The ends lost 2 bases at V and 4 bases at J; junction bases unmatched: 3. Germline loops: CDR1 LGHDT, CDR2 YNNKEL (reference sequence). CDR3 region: CASSQNQGAYGYTF. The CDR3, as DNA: TGTGCCAGCAGCCAAAATCAGGGGGCCTATGGCTACACCTTC.

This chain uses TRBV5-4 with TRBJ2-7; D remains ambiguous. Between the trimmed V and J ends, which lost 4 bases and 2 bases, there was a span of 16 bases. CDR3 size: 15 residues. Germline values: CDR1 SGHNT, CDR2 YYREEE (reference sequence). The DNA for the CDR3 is TGTGCCAGCAGCCCCCCCCCCAGCGCCCCCTACGAGCAGTACTTC. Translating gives CASSPPPSAPYEQYF.

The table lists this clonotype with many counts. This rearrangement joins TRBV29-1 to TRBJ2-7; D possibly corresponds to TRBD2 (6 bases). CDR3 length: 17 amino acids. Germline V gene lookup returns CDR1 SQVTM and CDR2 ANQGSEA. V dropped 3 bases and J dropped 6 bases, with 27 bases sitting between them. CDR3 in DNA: TGCAGCGTTGAGGGCCCAGGGAGTCGAGGAGGGAAAAGCGAGCAGTACTTC. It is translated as CSVEGPGSRGGKSEQYF.

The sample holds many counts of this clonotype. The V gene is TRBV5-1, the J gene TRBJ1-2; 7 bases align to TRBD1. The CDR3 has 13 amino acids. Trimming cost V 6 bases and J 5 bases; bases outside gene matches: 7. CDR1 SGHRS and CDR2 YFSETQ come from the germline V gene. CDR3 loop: CASTEQGRYGYTF. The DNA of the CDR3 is TGCGCCAGCACAGAACAGGGGAGATATGGCTACACCTTC.

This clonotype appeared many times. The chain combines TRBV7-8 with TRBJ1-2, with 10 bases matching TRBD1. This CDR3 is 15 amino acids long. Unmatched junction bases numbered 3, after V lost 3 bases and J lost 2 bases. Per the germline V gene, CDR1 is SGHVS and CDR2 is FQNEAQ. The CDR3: CASSFAGQGNYGYTF. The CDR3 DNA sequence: TGTGCCAGCAGCTTCGCGGGACAGGGGAACTATGGCTACACCTTC.

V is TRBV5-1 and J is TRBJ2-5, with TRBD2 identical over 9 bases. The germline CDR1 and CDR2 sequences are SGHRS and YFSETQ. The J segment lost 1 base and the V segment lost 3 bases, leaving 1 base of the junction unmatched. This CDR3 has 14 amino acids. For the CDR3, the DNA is TGCGCCAGCAGCTCTAGCGGGGCCCAAGAGACCCAGTACTTC. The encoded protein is CASSSSGAQETQYF.

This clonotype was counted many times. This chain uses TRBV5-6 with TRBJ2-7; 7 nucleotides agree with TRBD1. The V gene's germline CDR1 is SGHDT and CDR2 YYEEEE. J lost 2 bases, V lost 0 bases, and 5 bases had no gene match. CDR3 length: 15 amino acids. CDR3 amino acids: CASSLGTGEAYEQYF. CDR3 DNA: TGTGCCAGCAGCTTGGGGACAGGAGAAGCCTACGAGCAGTACTTC.

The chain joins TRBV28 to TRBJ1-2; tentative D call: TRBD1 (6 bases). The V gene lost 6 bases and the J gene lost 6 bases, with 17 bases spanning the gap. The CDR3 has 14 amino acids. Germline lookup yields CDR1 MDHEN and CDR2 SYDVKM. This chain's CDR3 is CASSFSQGRNGYTF. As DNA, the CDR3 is TGTGCCAGCAGCTTCTCGCAGGGGAGGAATGGCTACACCTTC.

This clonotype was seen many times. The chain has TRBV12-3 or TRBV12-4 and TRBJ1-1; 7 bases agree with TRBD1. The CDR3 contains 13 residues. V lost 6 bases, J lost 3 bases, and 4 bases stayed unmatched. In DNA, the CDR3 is TGTGCCAGCAGCTTCACAGGGGACACTGAAGCTTTCTTT. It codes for CASSFTGDTEAFF.

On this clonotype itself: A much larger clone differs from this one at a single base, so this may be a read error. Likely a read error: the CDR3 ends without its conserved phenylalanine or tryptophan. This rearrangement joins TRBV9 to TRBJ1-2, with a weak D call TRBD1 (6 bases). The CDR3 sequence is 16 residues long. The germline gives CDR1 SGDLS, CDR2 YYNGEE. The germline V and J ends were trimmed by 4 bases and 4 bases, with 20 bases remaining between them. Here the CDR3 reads CASSSHGGGASYGYTL. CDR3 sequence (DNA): TGTGCCAGCAGCTCTCATGGCGGGGGGGCCAGCTATGGCTACACCCTC.

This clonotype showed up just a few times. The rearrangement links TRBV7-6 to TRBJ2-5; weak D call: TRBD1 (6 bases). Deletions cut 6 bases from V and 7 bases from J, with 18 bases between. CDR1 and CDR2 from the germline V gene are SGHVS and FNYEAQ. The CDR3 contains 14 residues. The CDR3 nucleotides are TGTGCCAGCAGTCGGGACACGGGTGTATGGACCCAGTACTTC. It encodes CASSRDTGVWTQYF. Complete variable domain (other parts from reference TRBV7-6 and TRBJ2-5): GAGVSQSPRYKVTKRGQDVALRCDPISGHVSLYWYRQALGQGPEFLTYFNYEAQQDKSGLPNDRFSAERPEGSISTLTIQRTEQRDSAMYRCASSRDTGVWTQYFGPGTRLLVL.

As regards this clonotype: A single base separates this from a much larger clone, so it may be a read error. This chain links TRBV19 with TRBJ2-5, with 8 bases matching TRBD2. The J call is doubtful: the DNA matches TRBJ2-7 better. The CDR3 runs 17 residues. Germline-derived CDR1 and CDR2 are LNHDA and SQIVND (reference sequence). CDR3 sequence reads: CASSISAPAGARNEQYF. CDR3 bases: TGTGCCAGTAGTATTTCGGCGCCAGCGGGAGCCCGGAACGAGCAGTACTTC.

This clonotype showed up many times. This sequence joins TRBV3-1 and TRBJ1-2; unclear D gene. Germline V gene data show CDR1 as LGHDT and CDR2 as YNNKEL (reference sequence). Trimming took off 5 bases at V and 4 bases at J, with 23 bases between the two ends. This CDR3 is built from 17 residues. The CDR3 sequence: CASSLTYTLRKTYGYTF. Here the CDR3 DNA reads TGTGCCAGCAGCTTAACGTACACCCTTCGAAAGACCTATGGCTACACCTTC.

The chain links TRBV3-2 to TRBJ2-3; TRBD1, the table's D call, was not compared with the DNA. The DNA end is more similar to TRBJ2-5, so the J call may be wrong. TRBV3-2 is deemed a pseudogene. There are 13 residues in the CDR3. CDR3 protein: CASSPYGGKTQYF. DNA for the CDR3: TGTGCCAGCAGCCCCTATGGGGGGAAGACCCAGTACTTC.

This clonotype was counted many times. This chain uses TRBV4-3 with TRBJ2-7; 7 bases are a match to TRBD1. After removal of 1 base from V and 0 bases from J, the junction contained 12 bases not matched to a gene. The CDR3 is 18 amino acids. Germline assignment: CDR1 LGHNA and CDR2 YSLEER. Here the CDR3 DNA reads TGCGCCAGCAGCCAAGCAGGGATTACAGGGGTATTCTCCTACGAGCAGTACTTC. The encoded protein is CASSQAGITGVFSYEQYF.

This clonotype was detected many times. The CDR3 region is CASRSPFVLVGETQYF. The DNA for the CDR3 is TGTGCCAGCAGGTCCCCATTTGTTCTGGTTGGAGAGACCCAGTACTTC. This chain uses TRBV6-5 with TRBJ2-5, with no clear D. Germline CDR1 reads MNHEY; CDR2 reads SVGAGI. The CDR3 length is 16 residues. V was shortened by 6 bases and J by 4 bases, with 21 bases between the two germline ends.

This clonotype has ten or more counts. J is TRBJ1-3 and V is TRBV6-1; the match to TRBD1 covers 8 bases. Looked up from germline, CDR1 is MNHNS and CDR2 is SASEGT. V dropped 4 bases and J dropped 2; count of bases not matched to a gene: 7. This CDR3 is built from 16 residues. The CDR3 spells CASSVDRGSPGNTIYF. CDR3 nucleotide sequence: TGTGCCAGCAGTGTTGACAGGGGAAGCCCTGGAAACACCATATATTTT.

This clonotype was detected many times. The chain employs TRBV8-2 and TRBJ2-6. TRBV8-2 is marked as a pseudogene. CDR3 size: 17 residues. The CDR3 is CGIGIRITQSRANVLTF. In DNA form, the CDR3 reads TGTGGCATTGGTATAAGGATAACACAAAGTCGGGCCAACGTCCTGACTTTC.

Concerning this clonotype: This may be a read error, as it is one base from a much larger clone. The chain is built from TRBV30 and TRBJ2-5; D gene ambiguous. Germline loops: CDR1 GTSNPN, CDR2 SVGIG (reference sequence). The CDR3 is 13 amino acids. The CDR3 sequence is CAWSPALLETLYF. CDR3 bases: TGTGCCTGGAGTCCTGCACTATTAGAGACCCTGTACTTC.

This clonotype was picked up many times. Here the CDR3 reads CASSPDPQYGYTF. CDR3 nucleotide sequence: TGTGCCAGCAGCCCGGACCCCCAATATGGCTACACCTTC. The chain recombines TRBV11-2 with TRBJ1-2, with D uncertain. Germline CDR1 is SGHAT and CDR2 is FQNNGV. V was pared by 5 bases and J by 5 bases, with 12 bases between. The CDR3 runs to 13 residues.